This TCR beta chain was observed in a study of HIV-infected patients and healthy controls. Alpha and beta constant-region primers primed reverse transcription of about 500 ng RNA. Using multiplexing indices, alpha and beta chain libraries were generated apart by chain-specific third strand synthesis. TCRdb used MiXCR to reprocess the 5' RACE reads, holding one entry per CDR3 protein. The sample contains 12,000 to 15,000 distinct CDR3 sequences, roughly 9.9% of which appear only once. No cell fractionation was done, so the repertoire covers all unsorted peripheral blood T cells. This receptor was taken from an adult in good health. Sequences were obtained from blood.

The DNA for the CDR3 is TGTGCCAGCAGCCCGACACTACCGAGCTACGAGCAGTACTTC. Translated, it gives CASSPTLPSYEQYF. The genes are TRBV7-9 and TRBJ2-7, with D uncertain. The germline CDR1 and CDR2 sequences are SEHNR and FQNEAQ (reference sequence). The length of the CDR3 is 14 residues. V was clipped by 5 bases and J by 3 bases, with 14 bases between them.